This entry describes one TCR beta chain. Method: immunoSEQ multiplex PCR; TCRdb's copy keeps in-frame clones and lacks some. Seen here are under 40,000 clones, approximately 86% observed once, and the top ten hold about a fifth. Treatment specified: randomized to nivolumab then ipilimumab (arm A) or the reverse (arm B). No patient had prior DNA-damaging chemotherapy. Sorted cells were live CD3+CD8+, lacking CD19 and CD56, from PBMCs. This specimen comes from a study of sequential checkpoint blockade in melanoma. Study summary: Randomization was 1:1 between first-line nivolumab→ipilimumab and ipilimumab→nivolumab. Both treatment sequences were followed by maintenance nivolumab.

The CDR3 extends over 13 amino acids. Germline V gene data show CDR1 as PRHDT and CDR2 as FYEKMQ (reference sequence). Trimming removed 5 bases from V and 8 bases from J; junction bases left unmatched: 6. The specimen comprised CD8+ T cells sorted from blood (inferred from file names), sampled from a patient given nivolumab and ipilimumab in sequence. This receptor was obtained from a human donor with melanoma. V and J are TRBV13 and TRBJ1-2; 9 nucleotides match TRBD1. In DNA form, the CDR3 reads TGTGCCAGCAGCCTGGGACAGGGTGAAGGCTACACCTTC. Amino acids: CASSLGQGEGYTF. The variable domain in full, with the rest retrieved from reference TRBV13 and TRBJ1-2, is AAGVIQSPRHLIKEKRETATLKCYPIPRHDTVYWYQQGPGQDPQFLISFYEKMQSDKGSIPDRFSAQQFSDYHSELNMSSLELGDSALYFCASSLGQGEGYTFGSGTRLTVV.